This TCR beta chain is drawn from a study of beta chain features in type 1 diabetes. As for the study in general: Examined across all samples were just under 110,000,000 sorted cells.

The authors sorted CD4+ naive, central memory, regulatory and stem cell-like memory cells via CD45RO/CCR7/CD25/CD127/CD95/CD27. This CDR3 is built from 13 residues. Germline V gene lookup returns CDR1 SGHRS and CDR2 YFSETQ. The V end was cut by 3 bases, the J end by 4 bases, with 7 bases between. In this sample, this clone turned up a few times. Antigen unknown. Every isolated RNA sample was fully reverse transcribed, so sequencing captured expressed TCRB transcripts. The repertoire was sequenced with immunoSEQ multiplex PCR; TCRdb's copy has only in-frame clones and lacks some. The repertoire holds under 800,000 clones, 15% seen once, with about 0.086% in the top ten. Broader study findings: Equally in patients and controls, PCR might preferentially amplify shorter templates.

This receptor was identified in a man between 18 and 35 years old in good health. The chain uses TRBV5-1 and TRBJ2-2; tentatively, D is TRBD2 (5 bases). Source material: naive CD4+ T cells from blood. This chain's CDR3 is CASSSSLTGELFF. The CDR3, as DNA: TGCGCCAGCAGCTCTAGCCTCACCGGGGAGCTGTTTTTT.